This is a list of T cell receptor beta chains from one sample in a study of blood T cell repertoires in COVID-19. The protocol was immunoSEQ multiplex PCR, while the TCRdb copy is restricted to in-frame clones and leaves out a portion. The table has fewer than 350,000 clones, around 85% seen once. The material sequenced was peripheral blood. These receptor sequences come from a human donor in a cohort sampled during active COVID-19. CDR3s include the opening cysteine and the closing phenylalanine or tryptophan. D genes are given only for firm matches. Clone size is not always given. Where it is, it says once, few, many or a class for expanded clones.

TRBJ2-5	.	TRBV7-3	.	TGTGCCAGCAGTCAAGCTTTTCAGGGGACCCAGTACTTC	CASSQAFQGTQYF
TRBJ2-2	.	TRBV7-8	.	TGTGCCAGCAGCCCGGGCTTCGGAGGACCCGGGGAGCTGTTTTTT	CASSPGFGGPGELFF
TRBJ2-1	TRBD1	TRBV5-5	.	TGTGCCAGCAGCGAAAGAAGCCAGGGGGCGCAAAGGAATGAGCAGTTCTTC	CASSERSQGAQRNEQFF
TRBJ1-5	.	TRBV30	.	TGTGCCTGGAGCGAGGGGGTAAGCAATCAGCCCCAGCATTTT	CAWSEGVSNQPQHF
TRBJ2-7	TRBD1	TRBV6-5	.	TGTGCCAGCGGGGGGACAGGGATTCTCTACGAGCAGTACTTC	CASGGTGILYEQYF
TRBJ1-2	.	TRBV27	.	TGTGCCAGCGGACTGGGCTATGGCTACACCTTC	CASGLGYGYTF
TRBJ1-2	.	TRBV11-2	.	TGTGCCAGCAGTTTACGAACGGCAGGGGCCCGTGCGTATGGCTACACCTTC	CASSLRTAGARAYGYTF
TRBJ2-7	TRBD2	TRBV27	.	TGTGCCAGCAGTAAAGGCGGGGGGACCTACGAGCAGTACTTC	CASSKGGGTYEQYF
TRBJ2-2	.	TRBV9	once	TGTGCCAGCAGCGTAGGCTCCACAGGGTCCGGGGAGCTGTTTTTT	CASSVGSTGSGELFF
TRBJ1-2	TRBD1	TRBV5-1	once	TGCGCCAGCAGCTTGGCCATCGGACAGGGGTCGAGGGGCTACACCTTC	CASSLAIGQGSRGYTF
TRBJ2-7	.	TRBV6-1	.	TGTGCCAGCAGTGATAGAATCTACGAGCAGTACTTC	CASSDRIYEQYF
TRBJ2-3	.	TRBV11-3	.	TGTGCCAGCAGCCCGGGATCCGGGGATGGGGGGACGCAGTATTTT	CASSPGSGDGGTQYF
TRBJ2-5	.	TRBV5-1	.	TGCGCCAGCAGCTTGGAAGCATCCCGTCAAGAGACCCAGTACTTC	CASSLEASRQETQYF
TRBJ1-1	TRBD1	TRBV19	.	TGTGCCAGTTCTGTCCCACAGGGGATGAGAGGTACTGAAGCTTTCTTT	CASSVPQGMRGTEAFF
TRBJ1-1	TRBD1	TRBV19	.	TGTGCCAGTAGTATTGGGACAGGGAGGGCCATGAACACTGAAGCTTTCTTT	CASSIGTGRAMNTEAFF
TRBJ1-1	.	TRBV12-5	.	TGTGCTAGTGGTCAGACAGGCCTAATGAACACTGAAGCTTTCTTT	CASGQTGLMNTEAFF
TRBJ2-3	TRBD2	TRBV10-1	.	TGCGCCAGCAGTGAGGGACTAGCGGGGGGCCGTAGAGCAGATACGCAGTATTTT	CASSEGLAGGRRADTQYF
TRBJ1-1	.	TRBV12-5	.	TGTGCTAGTGGTTTGGTGACAGATGAAGCTTTCTTT	CASGLVTDEAFF
TRBJ1-5	TRBD1	TRBV19	.	TGTGCCAGTAGTAGCCTGCAGGGGGTAAGCAATCAGCCCCAGCATTTT	CASSSLQGVSNQPQHF
TRBJ2-6	.	TRBV5-5	.	TGTGCCAGCAGCGACAGGCCTAGCTCTGGGGCCAACGTCCTGACTTTC	CASSDRPSSGANVLTF
TRBJ1-2	.	TRBV19	.	TGTGCCAGTAGGATGACAGGAGCTAACTATGGCTACACCTTC	CASRMTGANYGYTF
TRBJ2-1	TRBD1	TRBV11-1	.	TGTGCCAGCAGCCCAGACAGGGGGGTTTACAATGAGCAGTTCTTC	CASSPDRGVYNEQFF
TRBJ1-5	.	TRBV12-3/TRBV12-4	.	TGTGCCAGCAGTTTCGGGGGGCAGAAGCCCCAGCATTTT	CASSFGGQKPQHF
TRBJ1-1	.	TRBV30	.	TGTGCCTGGAACGAAGGGGTCGACACTGAAGCTTTCTTT	CAWNEGVDTEAFF
TRBJ2-2	.	TRBV7-3	.	TGTGCCAGCAGCTTAATTACCCCAACTAAACCCGGGGAGCTGTTTTTT	CASSLITPTKPGELFF
TRBJ1-2	.	TRBV6-5	.	TGTGCCAGCAGAACCACGGGGGATGGCGGCTACACCTTC	CASRTTGDGGYTF
TRBJ1-2	TRBD1	TRBV12-3/TRBV12-4	.	TGTGCCAGTAGGGGGCTCTATGGCTACACCTTC	CASRGLYGYTF
TRBJ1-6	.	TRBV2	few	TGTGCCAGCAAGGGACTGCTCTATTCACCCCTCCACTTT	CASKGLLYSPLHF
TRBJ2-1	.	TRBV5-1	.	TGCGCCAGCAGCTTGGCCCTAGCAGATGAGCAGTTCTTC	CASSLALADEQFF
TRBJ1-2	TRBD1	TRBV18	.	TGTGCCAGCTCACCAGGGGCCTCAGGGGGCTATGGCTACACCTTC	CASSPGASGGYGYTF
TRBJ1-2	.	TRBV6-5	.	TGTGCCAGCACTGGAGAATCTAATGGCTACACCTTC	CASTGESNGYTF
TRBJ1-5	.	TRBV27	.	TGTGCCAGCAGCCTGAGCCCGTCGATCAATCAGCCCCAGCATTTT	CASSLSPSINQPQHF
TRBJ1-2	TRBD1	TRBV13	.	TGTGCCAGCCGGGACAGGGGGAACACCTTC	CASRDRGNTF
TRBJ2-2	.	TRBV7-7	.	TGTGCCAGCAGCCCGAGAGGAACCGGGGAGCTGTTTTTT	CASSPRGTGELFF
TRBJ2-7	.	TRBV7-9	.	TGTGCCAGCAGCCTCGAAGGAGGGTTCAACGAGCAGTACTTC	CASSLEGGFNEQYF
TRBJ1-2	.	TRBV6-1	.	TGTGCCAGCAGTGAAGACTCCTTCTATGGCTACACCTTC	CASSEDSFYGYTF
TRBJ2-1	.	TRBV7-9	.	TGTGCCAGCAGGACACTTTACAATGAGCAGTTCTTC	CASRTLYNEQFF
TRBJ1-1	TRBD1	TRBV7-3	.	TGTGCCAGCAGCGCTTTGGACAGGTTGAACACTGAAGCTTTCTTT	CASSALDRLNTEAFF
TRBJ1-3	.	TRBV6-5	.	TGTGCCAGCAGTACAGGAAACACCATATATTTT	CASSTGNTIYF
TRBJ2-2	TRBD1	TRBV5-4	once	TGTGCCAGCAGTCGGACAGGGGTAAACACCGGGGAGCTGTTTTTT	CASSRTGVNTGELFF
TRBJ1-1	.	TRBV6-4	.	TGTGCCAGCAGCTTAACAGGGAGGGGCACTGAAGCTTTCTTT	CASSLTGRGTEAFF
TRBJ2-7	TRBD1	TRBV6-5	.	TGTGCCACGAGACAGGACAGGGAGCTTGGGAACGAGCAGTACTTC	CATRQDRELGNEQYF
TRBJ1-2	TRBD1	TRBV5-1	.	TGCGCCAGCAGCTTGCGCGGGACAGGGGGAGGCTGGAGCTATGGCTACACCTTC	CASSLRGTGGGWSYGYTF
TRBJ1-4	.	TRBV30	.	TGTGCCTGGATGCGGGGAACGAGAGAAAAACTGTTTTTT	CAWMRGTREKLFF
TRBJ1-1	.	TRBV15	.	TGTGCCACCAGCAGAGATTTACGGGAGTCTGAAGCTTTCTTT	CATSRDLRESEAFF
TRBJ1-5	.	TRBV19	.	TGTGCCAGTATAAAGGGCCGACAGCTGAATAGCAATCAGCCCCAGCATTTT	CASIKGRQLNSNQPQHF
TRBJ2-2	.	TRBV5-4	.	TGTGCCAGCAGCTTGAGTTTTGCAGTGAACACCGGGGAGCTGTTTTTT	CASSLSFAVNTGELFF
TRBJ2-2	TRBD2	TRBV19	.	TGTGCCAGTAGGATCACTCTAGCGGGGGGACTTCCTGGGGAGCTGTTTTTT	CASRITLAGGLPGELFF
TRBJ1-5	.	TRBV9	.	TGTGCCAGCAGCTCCGGACAGAGCAATCAGCCCCAGCATTTT	CASSSGQSNQPQHF
TRBJ2-3	.	TRBV24-1	.	TGTGCCACCAGTGACCCTAGTGGAGATACGCAGTATTTT	CATSDPSGDTQYF
TRBJ2-5	TRBD2	TRBV5-4	.	TGTGCCAGCAGCTTTGTTTTCCCGACTAGCGGGGGGGCTCTAGAGACCCAGTACTTC	CASSFVFPTSGGALETQYF
TRBJ2-2	.	TRBV5-1	.	TGCGCCAGCAGCTCAGGACATGCCGGGGGATCCGGGGAGCTGTTTTTT	CASSSGHAGGSGELFF
TRBJ1-2	.	TRBV7-9	.	TGTGCCAGCAGCTCAAATCACAGGGAGGGCTACACCTTC	CASSSNHREGYTF
TRBJ1-1	.	TRBV4-1	.	TGCGCCAGCAGCCAAAAACCTTTACAGGGAAGGACTGAAGCTTTCTTT	CASSQKPLQGRTEAFF